This T cell receptor beta chain was obtained from a study of blood T cell repertoires in COVID-19. Profiled with immunoSEQ multiplex PCR; TCRdb holds only in-frame clones, not every one. This sample has about 230,000 clones; 75% to 90% occur once, and the top ten carry around 27%. The length of the CDR3 is 17 residues. The trim removed 2 bases at V and 6 bases at J, leaving 6 bases unmatched. Germline CDR1 and CDR2: SGDLS and YYNGEE. This chain uses TRBV9 with TRBJ2-2; the match to TRBD2 covers 14 bases. The sequence came from a man aged 40-55 years with acute or convalescent COVID-19. The sequenced sample consisted of peripheral blood. The CDR3 DNA reads TGTGCCAGCAGCGTGAGGGCGACTAGCGGGAGGGCCGGGGAGCTGTTTTTT. It is translated as CASSVRATSGRAGELFF.